This T cell receptor beta chain came from a study of CD8 T cells in ankylosing spondylitis. The study, taken as a whole, reports: Reportedly, significant enrichment of disease-linked clones occurred in matched ankylosing spondylitis synovial fluid. Disease-linked clones displayed a CD8+ phenotype and appeared relatively rarely in peripheral blood. What seemed typical of ankylosing spondylitis blood was a TCR beta motif built from about 8 highly homologous variants.

Each TCR beta library was made by quantitative 5'-RACE that incorporated molecular barcodes. Each CDR3 protein is one row after TCRdb ran MiXCR on the 5' RACE reads. The data hold approximately 290,000 distinct CDR3 sequences, with about 20% observed a single time. Germline CDR1 reads SGHNT; CDR2 reads YYREEE (reference sequence). V was cut by 0 bases and J by 7 bases, with 11 bases left in between. The CDR3 consists of 13 residues. About this clonotype itself: Its antigen is still unknown.

What was sequenced was blood, either unsorted or a sorted T cell fraction (not recorded which). This TCR was recovered from a female donor with ankylosing spondylitis or in good health (not recorded which). This chain connects TRBV5-4 to TRBJ2-7; the D is unclear. In DNA, the CDR3 is TGTGCCAGCAGCTTGGAAGGAGCTGGGGAGCAGTACTTC. It is translated as CASSLEGAGEQYF.